This passage covers 23 T cell receptor beta chains from one sample sequenced in a study of breast tumors, draining lymph nodes, adjacent tissues (dated by TCRdb to 2016 to 2017). Lymph node samples were obtained from the axillary draining lymph nodes of breast cancer patients. The library was built by means of multiplex PCR. Reads for this sample came from an Illumina HiSeq 2000. TCRdb took the public reads, trimmed them with fastp at Q25, ran MiXCR for clone calling and kept in-frame beta chains. Identical CDR3 proteins give one entry, which carries the most common genes and DNA. This sample holds 100,000 to 150,000 distinct CDR3 sequences; 20% to 25% were observed only once. The ten most abundant clones make up 2.6% of the sample. Sequencing was done on a sample of axillary lymph node tissue. The source of these receptors is a female donor with breast cancer. Some clones in this sample may be carry-over from other donors' samples.

As for this clonotype: Since a much larger clone is just one base distant, this may be a read error. The chain combines TRBV5-6 with TRBJ2-1; 9 positions agree with TRBD2. The CDR3 is 15 amino acids. Germline V gene sequence: CDR1 SGHDT, CDR2 YYEEEE. The CDR3 bases are TGTGCCAGCAGCGACTTTAGCGGGGGAGACAATGTGCAGTTCTTC. Protein sequence: CASSDFSGGDNVQFF.

Ten or more counts support this clonotype. The chain links TRBV20-1 to TRBJ1-2, with D unresolved. Germline lookup yields CDR1 DFQATT and CDR2 SNEGSKA (reference sequence). CDR3 length: 14 residues. Trimming cost V 5 bases and J 3 bases, with 16 bases left between them. CDR3 bases: TGCAGTGCTTTTAGAGGCAGAGAGGACTATGGCTACACCTTC. This translates into CSAFRGREDYGYTF.

For this clonotype: A much more abundant neighbour one base away suggests this may be a read error. The rearrangement joins TRBV25-1 to TRBJ2-2, with 15 bases matching TRBD2. This CDR3 comprises 18 residues. Looked up from germline, CDR1 is MGHDK and CDR2 is SYGVNS. This chain's CDR3 is CASGDLGLAGGNTGELFF. CDR3 nucleotide sequence: TGTGCCAGCGGTGATCTGGGACTAGCGGGAGGGAACACCGGGGAGCTGTTTTTT.

This clonotype was recorded at least ten times. The rearrangement uses TRBV6-1 and TRBJ1-2, with 9 bases that match TRBD1. J gave up 8 bases and V 0 bases, and 4 bases lay outside the gene matches. This CDR3 has 14 residues. The germline CDR1 and CDR2 sequences are MNHNS and SASEGT. The CDR3 sequence is CASSEADRGQGYTF. Here the CDR3 DNA reads TGTGCCAGCAGTGAAGCGGACAGGGGTCAAGGCTACACCTTC.

The chain employs TRBV3-1 and TRBJ2-1; 10 positions agree with TRBD1. The CDR3 is 17 residues long. Per the germline V gene, CDR1 is LGHDT and CDR2 is YNNKEL (reference sequence). V lost 0 bases, J lost 6 bases, and 8 bases stayed unmatched. The CDR3 region is CASSQESIRTGGNEQFF. The CDR3 DNA reads TGTGCCAGCAGCCAAGAGTCAATCCGGACAGGGGGCAATGAGCAGTTCTTC.

This clonotype has a count of ten or more. The chain carries TRBV11-1 and TRBJ2-1, with TRBD2 matching over 11 bases. The ends lost 2 bases at V and 6 bases at J; junction bases unmatched: 3. CDR3 length: 15 residues. The germline gives CDR1 SGHAT, CDR2 FQDESV (reference sequence). DNA of the CDR3: TGTGCCAGCAGCTTATTACTAGCGGGAGCCAATGAGCAGTTCTTC. Protein sequence: CASSLLLAGANEQFF.

The CDR3 bases are TGTGCCAGCAGCCAAGAAAGGACATCAACGGGGGCAGATACGCAGTATTTT. It codes for CASSQERTSTGADTQYF. V usage is TRBV3-1 and J usage is TRBJ2-3; D is possibly TRBD2 (6 bases). The V gene lost 0 bases and the J gene lost 4 bases, with 17 bases spanning the gap. The germline V gene has CDR1 LGHDT and CDR2 YNNKEL (reference sequence). CDR3 length equals 17 residues.

CDR3 in amino acids: CASSEFTGYGNQPQHF. The CDR3 DNA reads TGTGCCAGCAGTGAATTTACAGGGTACGGCAATCAGCCCCAGCATTTT. The chain recombines TRBV6-5 with TRBJ1-5; D perhaps matches TRBD1 (6 bases). The CDR3 length is 16 residues. V was clipped by 5 bases and J by 2 bases, with 16 bases between them. Germline V lookup: CDR1 MNHEY, CDR2 SVGAGI.

This clonotype appeared many times. The V gene is TRBV20-1, the J gene TRBJ2-3; D remains unclear. V lost 0 bases, J lost 3 bases, and 7 bases lay in between. Looked up from germline, CDR1 is DFQATT and CDR2 is SNEGSKA (reference sequence). This CDR3 spans 13 amino acids. The CDR3 DNA sequence: TGCAGTGCTAGAGATGGTAGGACAGATACGCAGTATTTT. It encodes CSARDGRTDTQYF.

This clonotype has at least ten counts. CDR3 amino acids: CASSPDVGSYNEQFF. In DNA form, the CDR3 reads TGTGCCAGCAGCCCCGATGTGGGTTCCTACAATGAGCAGTTCTTC. The chain has TRBV9 and TRBJ2-1; the D is unclear. This CDR3 is built from 15 residues. Trimming took off 4 bases at V and 1 base at J, with 12 bases between the two ends. Germline CDR1 and CDR2: SGDLS and YYNGEE. Full variable domain (remainder filled in from reference TRBV9 and TRBJ2-1): DSGVTQTPKHLITATGQRVTLRCSPRSGDLSVYWYQQSLDQGLQFLIQYYNGEERAKGNILERFSAQQFPDLHSELNLSSLELGDSALYFCASSPDVGSYNEQFFGPGTRLTVL.

In its sample, this clonotype was seen many times. The gene calls are TRBV20-1 and TRBJ2-3, with D unclear. From germline, CDR1 is DFQATT and CDR2 SNEGSKA (reference sequence). The CDR3 totals 12 residues. The V and J ends lost 4 bases and 2 bases respectively, with 7 bases between them. This chain's CDR3 is CSATPNTDTQYF. The CDR3 DNA reads as TGCAGTGCTACTCCAAACACAGATACGCAGTATTTT.

This clonotype appeared many times. This chain joins TRBV19 and TRBJ1-6, with D unclear. Germline-derived CDR1 and CDR2 are LNHDA and SQIVND (reference sequence). V was shortened by 2 bases and J by 9 bases, with 11 bases between the two germline ends. The CDR3 extends over 14 amino acids. In DNA form, the CDR3 reads TGTGCCAGTAGTATATCGGCCTTGTTTTCACCCCTCCACTTT. Translated, it gives CASSISALFSPLHF.

This clonotype was seen many times. The chain employs TRBV5-1 and TRBJ2-3, with D possibly being TRBD2 (6 bases). The CDR3 spans 14 residues. V was clipped by 7 bases and J by 1 base, with 13 bases between them. The V gene's germline CDR1 is SGHRS and CDR2 YFSETQ. CDR3 amino acids: CASSRGGGTDTQYF. As DNA, the CDR3 is TGCGCCAGCTCGAGGGGCGGGGGCACAGATACGCAGTATTTT.

In its sample, this clonotype was seen many times. The gene calls are TRBV6-5 and TRBJ2-7; D gene ambiguous. Germline lookup yields CDR1 MNHEY and CDR2 SVGAGI. This CDR3 has 14 residues. Trimming removed 0 bases from V and 4 bases from J, with 10 bases in between. The CDR3, as DNA: TGTGCCAGCAGTTACTCGGGCAGAAAGTACGAGCAGTACTTC. This gives the protein CASSYSGRKYEQYF.

The gene calls are TRBV12-3 or TRBV12-4 and TRBJ2-7, with 13 bases matching TRBD2. The CDR3 consists of 16 residues. V was pared by 1 base and J by 2 bases, with 2 bases of the junction left unmatched. In DNA form, the CDR3 reads TGTGCCAGCAGTTTAGGACTAGCGGGAGGCGCCTACGAGCAGTACTTC. It is translated as CASSLGLAGGAYEQYF.

Concerning this clonotype: This is likely a read error, given that the CDR3 carries no conserved phenylalanine or tryptophan at its end. It is unclear where the CDR3 begins or ends on the DNA, so no DNA is shown, and the CDR3 is as TCRdb lists it. This sequence joins TRBV27 and TRBJ2-2; no DNA check was done on the table's D call, TRBD1. The CDR3 spans 15 residues, counting both ends. In germline, CDR1 is MNHEY, CDR2 SMNVEV (reference sequence). This CDR3 reads CASSFGTGLAGELFS.

Worth noting for this clonotype: Since a much larger clone is just one base distant, this may be a read error. No conserved phenylalanine or tryptophan ends this CDR3, so it is likely a read error. This rearrangement joins TRBV2 to TRBJ2-5, with D possibly TRBD2 on 6 matching bases. V lost 1 base and J 4 bases, leaving 13 bases between the germline ends. The germline V gene encodes CDR1 SNHLY and CDR2 FYNNEI. The CDR3 is 15 residues long. The CDR3 here is CASSEEFGGGETQYS. The CDR3 nucleotides read TGTGCCAGCAGTGAAGAGTTTGGGGGAGGAGAGACCCAGTACTCC.

The chain combines TRBV19 with TRBJ2-2; D is possibly TRBD1 (6 bases). The V end lost 0 bases, the J end lost 4 bases, and 6 bases lay between the germline ends. The CDR3 covers 14 residues. In germline, CDR1 is LNHDA, CDR2 SQIVND (reference sequence). The CDR3 coding sequence is TGTGCCAGTAGTATAGACAGGGGCACCGGGGAGCTGTTTTTT. Translated, it gives CASSIDRGTGELFF.

This clonotype came up many times. The rearrangement uses TRBV6-5 and TRBJ1-6, with TRBD1 identical over 8 bases. The V segment lost 6 bases and the J segment 9 bases; nucleotides outside the gene matches: 7. CDR3 size: 14 residues. Germline-derived CDR1 and CDR2 are MNHEY and SVGAGI. The CDR3 DNA follows: TGTGCCAGCAGACCGGACAGGGCGGTTTCACCCCTCCACTTT. This translates into CASRPDRAVSPLHF.

Note on this clonotype: The junction does not match germline at one end; this may be a read error. V and J are TRBV5-1 and TRBJ2-5; 7 bases fit TRBD1. The germline gives CDR1 SGHRS, CDR2 YFSETQ. This CDR3 has 14 amino acids. CDR3 sequence (DNA): TGCGCCAGCAGCCTCGGGACAGCCCAAGAGACCCGGTACTTC. It yields the protein CASSLGTAQETRYF. Complete variable domain (other parts from reference TRBV5-1 and TRBJ2-5): KAGVTQTPRYLIKTRGQQVTLSCSPISGHRSVSWYQQTPGQGLQFLFEYFSETQRNKGNFPGRFSGRQFSNSRSEMNVSTLELGDSALYLCASSLGTAQETRYFGPGTRLLVL.

This clonotype has a handful of counts. The chain links TRBV3-1 to TRBJ2-1, with D tentatively TRBD2 (6 bases). Germline V lookup: CDR1 LGHDT, CDR2 YNNKEL (reference sequence). V shed 2 bases and J shed 2 bases, with 13 bases lying between them. The CDR3 sequence is 16 residues long. The CDR3, as DNA: TGTGCCAGCAGCCAACAGCCGGGACTGACCTACAATGAGCAGTTCTTC. Protein product: CASSQQPGLTYNEQFF.

The sample holds a few counts of this clonotype. The CDR3 region has the DNA TGTGCCAGCAGTTATACCGGGACAGCTTCCTACGAGCAGTACTTC. It encodes CASSYTGTASYEQYF. The V gene is TRBV6-5, the J gene TRBJ2-7; 7 bases match TRBD1. Per germline, CDR1 MNHEY and CDR2 SVGAGI. With 3 bases clipped from V and 1 base from J, the junction kept 6 bases outside the gene matches. The CDR3 consists of 15 residues.

This clonotype has only one observation. The germline gene is not matched at one end of the junction; a read error may be the cause. V and J are TRBV7-9 and TRBJ2-5; 7 nucleotides line up with TRBD2. Germline lookup yields CDR1 SEHNR and CDR2 FQNEAQ (reference sequence). This CDR3 is 16 amino acids long. CDR3: CASSCAGVRYQETQYF. DNA for the CDR3: TGTGCCAGCAGCTGCGCGGGAGTGAGGTACCAAGAGACCCAGTACTTT.